This passage covers 23 T cell receptor beta chains from one sample sequenced in a study of blood T cell repertoires in COVID-19. Clones were read by immunoSEQ multiplex PCR, and TCRdb kept only the in-frame ones, dropping some. This sample carries about 220,000 clones, around four fifths of them seen once, and the ten largest clones take approximately 5.1%. The sample was peripheral blood. Receptor source: a woman aged 60 to 75 who had recovered from COVID-19.

This chain uses TRBV7-2 with TRBJ1-3; D is unresolved. V shed 4 bases and J shed 4 bases, with 5 bases lying between them. CDR1 and CDR2 (germline): SGHTA, FQGNSA. The CDR3 spans 12 residues. CDR3 residues: CASSSPGNTIYF. In DNA form, the CDR3 reads TGTGCCAGCAGCTCCCCGGGAAACACCATATATTTT.

The rearrangement uses TRBV30 and TRBJ2-7; no firm D call. Trimming pared 0 bases from V and 2 bases from J, leaving 11 bases between. This CDR3 is 14 amino acids long. Germline V lookup: CDR1 GTSNPN, CDR2 SVGIG (reference sequence). The CDR3 DNA is TGTGCCTGGAGTGTACGAGACTTTGCCTACGAGCAGTACTTC. Protein: CAWSVRDFAYEQYF.

The chain joins TRBV5-1 to TRBJ2-2; 11 bases align to TRBD1. Germline CDR1 reads SGHRS; CDR2 reads YFSETQ. Losses at the gene ends were 3 bases for V and 3 bases for J; bases not matched to a gene: 1. The CDR3 has 15 residues. The CDR3: CASSSGQGDTGELFF. The DNA for the CDR3 is TGCGCCAGCAGCTCGGGACAGGGGGACACCGGGGAGCTGTTTTTT.

This clone was recorded at least ten times. V gene TRBV30 combines with J gene TRBJ1-2; 8 bases fit TRBD1. Germline trimming cut 5 bases from V and 4 bases from J; bases unmatched to any gene: 6. In germline, CDR1 is GTSNPN, CDR2 SVGIG (reference sequence). The CDR3 sequence is 13 residues long. This chain's CDR3 is CAWGRDRPYGYTF. The CDR3 DNA reads TGTGCCTGGGGCCGGGACAGGCCCTATGGCTACACCTTC.

The chain carries TRBV5-6 and TRBJ1-2; 8 bases fit TRBD1. J gave up 5 bases and V 3 bases, and 6 bases lay outside the gene matches. CDR1 is SGHDT and CDR2 is YYEEEE in the germline V gene. The CDR3 contains 14 residues. This CDR3 is CASSSWTGQYGYTF. CDR3 coding DNA: TGTGCCAGCAGCTCTTGGACAGGGCAATATGGCTACACCTTC.

This rearrangement joins TRBV4-1 to TRBJ1-1; D not resolved. The CDR3 length is 13 residues. Trimming pared 2 bases from V and 0 bases from J, leaving 4 bases between. Germline CDR1 reads MGHRA; CDR2 reads YSYEKL. In DNA, the CDR3 is TGCGCCAGCAGCCAACTTATGAACACTGAAGCTTTCTTT. This sequence encodes CASSQLMNTEAFF.

The chain uses TRBV7-9 and TRBJ2-7; D is possibly TRBD1 (6 bases). The CDR3 length is 15 residues. The V and J ends lost 0 bases and 2 bases respectively, with 11 bases between them. In germline, CDR1 is SEHNR, CDR2 FQNEAQ (reference sequence). CDR3 protein: CASSLAAGVAYEQYF. CDR3 nucleotides: TGTGCCAGCAGCTTAGCGGCAGGGGTCGCCTACGAGCAGTACTTC.

This clone appeared a single time. The rearrangement links TRBV3-1 (or the pseudogene TRBV3-2) to TRBJ1-2, with D hard to call. The germline V and J ends were trimmed by 1 base and 4 bases, with 16 bases remaining between them. The CDR3 extends over 16 amino acids. Germline values: CDR1 LGHDT, CDR2 YNNKEL (reference sequence). In DNA, the CDR3 is TGTGCCAGCAGCCAAGGGCCGTTTGCCTCCCTCTATGGCTACACCTTC. It is translated as CASSQGPFASLYGYTF.

The chain uses TRBV5-5 and TRBJ2-1, with 7 bases that match TRBD2. Germline assignment: CDR1 SGHKS and CDR2 YYEKEE (reference sequence). V dropped 1 base and J dropped 3; count of bases not matched to a gene: 4. CDR3 size: 15 residues. This chain's CDR3 is CASSLSPGGYNEQFF. DNA of the CDR3: TGTGCCAGCAGCTTGAGCCCGGGGGGCTACAATGAGCAGTTCTTC.

The CDR3 nucleotides are TGTGCCAGCAGCTACCGGAGGTTCCCGGGGGGCCGTGGCACAGATACGCAGTATTTT. It translates to CASSYRRFPGGRGTDTQYF. The chain employs TRBV7-9 and TRBJ2-3; possible D gene TRBD2, 7 bases. V lost 4 bases to trimming and J lost 1 base, with 24 bases between them. Germline CDR1 reads SEHNR; CDR2 reads FQNEAQ (reference sequence). This CDR3 is built from 19 residues. The full variable domain, its missing parts supplied by reference TRBV7-9 and TRBJ2-3, is DTGVSQNPRHKITKRGQNVTFRCDPISEHNRLYWYRQTLGQGPEFLTYFQNEAQLEKSRLLSDRFSAERPKGSFSTLEIQRTEQGDSAMYLCASSYRRFPGGRGTDTQYFGPGTRLTVL.

This clone was seen only once. V usage is TRBV19 and J usage is TRBJ2-1; 9 positions match TRBD2. CDR1 LNHDA and CDR2 SQIVND come from the germline V gene (reference sequence). The CDR3 contains 17 residues. Trimming removed 1 base from V and 7 bases from J; junction bases left unmatched: 11. CDR3 sequence (DNA): TGTGCCAGTAGTATAGGGGCAAGCGGGGGGACGGGGAATGAGCAGTTCTTC. This encodes CASSIGASGGTGNEQFF.

The chain is built from TRBV6-5 and TRBJ2-1; D is ambiguous. Germline V gives CDR1 MNHEY, CDR2 SVGAGI. V dropped 6 bases and J dropped 2 bases, with 5 bases sitting between them. The CDR3 has 12 residues. The CDR3 DNA is TGTGCCAGCAGAAACACCTACAATGAGCAGTTCTTC. This codes for CASRNTYNEQFF.

This chain connects TRBV29-1 to TRBJ1-2; D perhaps matches TRBD1 (6 bases). Germline CDR1 SQVTM, CDR2 ANQGSEA. The CDR3 loop spans 14 amino acids. V shed 1 base and J shed 5 bases, with 14 bases lying between them. Written as DNA, the CDR3 is TGCAGCGTTGAAGGAGGGGACAAGGGGTATGGCTACACCTTC. It is translated as CSVEGGDKGYGYTF.

This clone showed up just a few times. The rearrangement uses TRBV6-1 and TRBJ2-3, with TRBD2 matching 9 bases. The CDR3 length is 15 residues. The ends lost 0 bases at V and 4 bases at J; junction bases unmatched: 2. Looked up from germline, CDR1 is MNHNS and CDR2 is SASEGT. CDR3 nucleotides: TGTGCCAGCAGTGAAGCGCGGGGGGGCCCAGATACGCAGTATTTT. This gives the protein CASSEARGGPDTQYF.

The chain carries TRBV5-6 and TRBJ1-5, with 9 bases fitting TRBD1. V was clipped by 4 bases and J by 7 bases; unmatched bases: 12. The CDR3 contains 16 residues. CDR1 SGHDT and CDR2 YYEEEE come from the germline V gene. The CDR3 bases are TGTGCCAGCAGCCGGACAGGGGACGGGGGAAGCCAGCCCCAGCATTTT. Translated: CASSRTGDGGSQPQHF.

This clone was seen a handful of times. V is TRBV9 and J is TRBJ2-2; weak D call: TRBD2 (5 bases). V was shortened by 5 bases and J by 4 bases, with 9 bases between the two germline ends. Per germline, CDR1 SGDLS and CDR2 YYNGEE. This CDR3 is 13 amino acids long. In nucleotides, the CDR3 is TGTGCCAGCAGTATAGGAGGCACCGGGGAGCTGTTTTTT. This translates into CASSIGGTGELFF.

To note about this clone: Other DNA variants within this sample encode the same CDR3. The chain recombines TRBV9 with TRBJ2-1; D perhaps matches TRBD2 (6 bases). Germline V lookup: CDR1 SGDLS, CDR2 YYNGEE. V gave up 0 bases and J gave up 1 base, with 8 bases separating them. This CDR3 is 15 amino acids long. CDR3 DNA sequence: TGTGCCAGCAGCGTAGCCGGGGGTTCCTACAATGAGCAGTTCTTC. Its protein is CASSVAGGSYNEQFF. The complete variable domain, with remaining parts taken from reference TRBV9 and TRBJ2-1, reads DSGVTQTPKHLITATGQRVTLRCSPRSGDLSVYWYQQSLDQGLQFLIQYYNGEERAKGNILERFSAQQFPDLHSELNLSSLELGDSALYFCASSVAGGSYNEQFFGPGTRLTVL.

The chain employs TRBV5-4 and TRBJ1-3; TRBD1 aligns across 8 bases. The V and J ends lost 3 bases and 0 bases, in that order; junction bases with no gene match: 2. The CDR3 sequence is 15 residues long. CDR1 is SGHNT, CDR2 YYREEE, per germline (reference sequence). CDR3 DNA: TGTGCCAGCAGCTGGGGACAGGCCTCTGGAAACACCATATATTTT. Translated: CASSWGQASGNTIYF.

The J gene is TRBJ1-1, the V gene TRBV4-1, with 10 bases lining up with TRBD1. The CDR3 length is 15 residues. Unmatched junction bases numbered 5, after V lost 4 bases and J lost 3 bases. The germline V gene has CDR1 MGHRA and CDR2 YSYEKL. This chain's CDR3 is CASSPGQGRHTEAFF. In nucleotides, the CDR3 is TGCGCCAGCAGCCCGGGACAGGGGCGACACACTGAAGCTTTCTTT.

The chain links TRBV5-1 to TRBJ2-5, with 14 bases fitting TRBD2. V shed 4 bases and J 5 bases; nucleotides not matched to a gene: 10. The CDR3 runs 17 residues. Looked up from germline, CDR1 is SGHRS and CDR2 is YFSETQ. In nucleotides, the CDR3 is TGCGCCAGCAGCGACCCGACTAGCGGGGGGGTCTTTGAGACCCAGTACTTC. It codes for CASSDPTSGGVFETQYF.

V and J are TRBV7-2 and TRBJ2-1; D possibly corresponds to TRBD2 (6 bases). Germline lookup yields CDR1 SGHTA and CDR2 FQGNSA. There are 18 residues in the CDR3. V lost 1 base and J lost 8, with 24 bases in between. The DNA of the CDR3 is TGTGCCAGCAGCTTAGAATGGGCGCGGGGAGGCTCGCCGGATGAGCAGTTCTTC. Translation: CASSLEWARGGSPDEQFF.

This chain uses TRBV4-3 with TRBJ2-1; D perhaps matches TRBD2 (6 bases). The CDR3 has 16 residues. Germline lookup yields CDR1 LGHNA and CDR2 YSLEER. Trimming took off 1 base at V and 3 bases at J, with 13 bases between the two ends. The CDR3 protein is CASSQGVGGGYNEQFF. As DNA, the CDR3 is TGCGCCAGCAGCCAAGGGGTGGGGGGAGGCTACAATGAGCAGTTCTTC.

This clone appeared a single time. The V and J genes are TRBV6-6 and TRBJ1-6; TRBD1 matches 7 bases. J was trimmed by 6 bases and V by 7 bases; bases with no gene match: 12. The CDR3 loop spans 16 amino acids. Per the germline V gene, CDR1 is MNHNY and CDR2 is SVGAGI (reference sequence). The chain's CDR3 is CASTRRQGYGNSPLHF. The CDR3 region has the DNA TGTGCCAGCACCCGACGACAGGGATATGGTAATTCACCCCTCCACTTT.